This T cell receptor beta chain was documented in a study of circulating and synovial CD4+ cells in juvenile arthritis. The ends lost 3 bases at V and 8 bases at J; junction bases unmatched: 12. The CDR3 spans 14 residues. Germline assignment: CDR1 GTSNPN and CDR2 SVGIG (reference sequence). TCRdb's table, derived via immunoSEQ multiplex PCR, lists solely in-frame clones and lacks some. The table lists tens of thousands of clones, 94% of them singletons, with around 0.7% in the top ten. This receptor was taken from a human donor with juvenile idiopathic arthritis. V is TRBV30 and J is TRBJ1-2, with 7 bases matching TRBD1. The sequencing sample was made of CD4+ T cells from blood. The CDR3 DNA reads TGTGCCTGGAGGTTCGGACAGGTGATCTTCGGCTACACCTTC. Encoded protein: CAWRFGQVIFGYTF. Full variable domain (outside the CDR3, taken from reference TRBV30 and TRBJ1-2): SQTIHQWPATLVQPVGSPLSLECTVEGTSNPNLYWYRQAAGRGLQLLFYSVGIGQISSEVPQNLSASRPQDRQFILSSKKLLLSDSGFYLCAWRFGQVIFGYTFGSGTRLTVV.